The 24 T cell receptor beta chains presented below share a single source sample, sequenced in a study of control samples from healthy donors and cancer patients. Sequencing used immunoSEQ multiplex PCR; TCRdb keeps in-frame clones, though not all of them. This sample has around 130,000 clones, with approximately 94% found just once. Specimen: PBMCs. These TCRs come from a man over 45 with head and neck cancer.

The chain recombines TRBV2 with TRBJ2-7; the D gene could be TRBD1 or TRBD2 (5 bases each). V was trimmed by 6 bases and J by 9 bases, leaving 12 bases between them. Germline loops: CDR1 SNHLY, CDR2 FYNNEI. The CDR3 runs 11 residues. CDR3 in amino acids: CASRVGDAQYF. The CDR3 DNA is TGTGCCAGCAGGGTGGGGGACGCGCAGTACTTC.

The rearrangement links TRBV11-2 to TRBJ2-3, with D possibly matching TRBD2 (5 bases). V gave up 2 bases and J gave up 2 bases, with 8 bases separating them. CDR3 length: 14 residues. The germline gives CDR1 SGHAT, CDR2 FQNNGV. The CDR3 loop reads CASSLREITDTQYF. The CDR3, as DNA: TGTGCCAGCAGCTTACGGGAAATCACAGATACGCAGTATTTT.

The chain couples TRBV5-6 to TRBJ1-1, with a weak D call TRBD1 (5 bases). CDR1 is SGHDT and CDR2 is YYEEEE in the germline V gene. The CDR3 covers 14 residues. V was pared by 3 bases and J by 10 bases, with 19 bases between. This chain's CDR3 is CASSSLRDGLGAFF. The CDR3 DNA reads TGTGCCAGCAGCTCGTTAAGGGACGGTCTAGGAGCTTTCTTT.

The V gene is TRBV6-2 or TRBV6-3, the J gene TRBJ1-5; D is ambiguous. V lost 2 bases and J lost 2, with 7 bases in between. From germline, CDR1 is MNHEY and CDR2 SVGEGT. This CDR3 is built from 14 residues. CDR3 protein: CASSYPGRNQPQHF. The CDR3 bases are TGTGCCAGCAGTTACCCAGGTCGCAATCAGCCCCAGCATTTT.

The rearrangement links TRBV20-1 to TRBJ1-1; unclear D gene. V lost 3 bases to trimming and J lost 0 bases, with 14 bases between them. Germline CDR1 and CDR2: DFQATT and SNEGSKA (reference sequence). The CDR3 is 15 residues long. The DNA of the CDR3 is TGCAGTGCTAGTGTGCCAGTTTACATGAACACTGAAGCTTTCTTT. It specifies CSASVPVYMNTEAFF.

The CDR3 DNA sequence: TGTGCCAGTAGTCCCAGGGATACCGCCAAAAACATTCAGTACTTC. Residues: CASSPRDTAKNIQYF. The rearrangement links TRBV19 to TRBJ2-4; weak D call: TRBD1 (5 bases). CDR1 is LNHDA and CDR2 is SQIVND in the germline V gene (reference sequence). The V gene lost 5 bases and the J gene lost 1 base, with 12 bases spanning the gap. This CDR3 has 15 amino acids. The full variable domain, its missing parts supplied by reference TRBV19 and TRBJ2-4, is DGGITQSPKYLFRKEGQNVTLSCEQNLNHDAMYWYRQDPGQGLRLIYYSQIVNDFQKGDIAEGYSVSREKKESFPLTVTSAQKNPTAFYLCASSPRDTAKNIQYFGAGTRLSVL.

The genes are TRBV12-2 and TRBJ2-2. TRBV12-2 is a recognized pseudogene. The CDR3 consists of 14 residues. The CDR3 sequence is CASCSAPNTGELFF. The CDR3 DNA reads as TGTGCAAGTTGCTCTGCTCCGAACACCGGGGAGCTGTTTTTT.

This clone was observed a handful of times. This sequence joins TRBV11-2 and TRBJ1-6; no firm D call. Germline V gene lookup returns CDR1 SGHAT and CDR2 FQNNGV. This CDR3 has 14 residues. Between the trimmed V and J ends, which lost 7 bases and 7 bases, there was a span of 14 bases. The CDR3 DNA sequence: TGTGCCAGCAACTCTGGACGGCCGAATTCACCCCTCCACTTT. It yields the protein CASNSGRPNSPLHF.

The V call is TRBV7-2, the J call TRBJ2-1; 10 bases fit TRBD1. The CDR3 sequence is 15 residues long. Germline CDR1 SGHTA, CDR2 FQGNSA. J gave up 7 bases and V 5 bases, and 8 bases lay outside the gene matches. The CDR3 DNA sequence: TGTGCCAGCAGCCTCGGGACAGGGGACACAAATGAGCAGTTCTTC. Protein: CASSLGTGDTNEQFF.

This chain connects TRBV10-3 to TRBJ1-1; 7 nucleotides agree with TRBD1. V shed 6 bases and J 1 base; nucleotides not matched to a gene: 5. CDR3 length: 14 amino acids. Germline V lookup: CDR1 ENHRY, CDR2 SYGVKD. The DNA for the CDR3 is TGTGCCATCAGGCGGGACAGCTCGAACACTGAAGCTTTCTTT. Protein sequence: CAIRRDSSNTEAFF.

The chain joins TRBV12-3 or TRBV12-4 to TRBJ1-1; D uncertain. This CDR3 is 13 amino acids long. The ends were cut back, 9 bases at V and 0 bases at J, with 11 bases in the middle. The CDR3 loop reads CASLAGMNTEAFF. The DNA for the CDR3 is TGTGCCAGTTTGGCGGGGATGAACACTGAAGCTTTCTTT.

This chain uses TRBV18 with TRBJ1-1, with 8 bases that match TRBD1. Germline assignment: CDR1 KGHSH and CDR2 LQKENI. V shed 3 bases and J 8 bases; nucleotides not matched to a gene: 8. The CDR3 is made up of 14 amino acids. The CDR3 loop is CASSPWQGAREAFF. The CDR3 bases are TGTGCCAGCTCACCGTGGCAGGGGGCTAGGGAAGCTTTCTTT. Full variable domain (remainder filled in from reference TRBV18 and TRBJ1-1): NAGVMQNPRHLVRRRGQEARLRCSPMKGHSHVYWYRQLPEEGLKFMVYLQKENIIDESGMPKERFSAEFPKEGPSILRIQQVVRGDSAAYFCASSPWQGAREAFFGQGTRLTVV.

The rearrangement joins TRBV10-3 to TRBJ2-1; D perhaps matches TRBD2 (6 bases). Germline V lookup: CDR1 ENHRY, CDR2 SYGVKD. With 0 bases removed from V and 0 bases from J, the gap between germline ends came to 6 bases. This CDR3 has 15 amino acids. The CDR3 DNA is TGTGCCATCAGTGAGTCGACTAGCTCCTACAATGAGCAGTTCTTC. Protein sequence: CAISESTSSYNEQFF.

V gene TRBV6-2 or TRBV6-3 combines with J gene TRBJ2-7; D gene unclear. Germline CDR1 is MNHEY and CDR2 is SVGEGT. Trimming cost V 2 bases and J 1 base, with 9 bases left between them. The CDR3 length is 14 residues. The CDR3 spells CASSYRSRSYEQYF. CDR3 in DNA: TGTGCCAGCAGTTACAGGAGTAGGTCCTACGAGCAGTACTTC.

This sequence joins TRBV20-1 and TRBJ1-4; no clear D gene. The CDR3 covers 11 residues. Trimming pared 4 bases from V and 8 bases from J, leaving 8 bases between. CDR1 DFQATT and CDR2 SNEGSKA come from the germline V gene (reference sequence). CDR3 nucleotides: TGCAGTGCTATAAGGACGGAAAAACTGTTTTTT. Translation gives CSAIRTEKLFF.

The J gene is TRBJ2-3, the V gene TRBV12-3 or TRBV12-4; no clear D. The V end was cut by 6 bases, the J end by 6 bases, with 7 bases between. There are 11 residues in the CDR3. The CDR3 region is CASRRKDTQYF. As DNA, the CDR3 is TGTGCCAGCAGGCGTAAGGATACGCAGTATTTT.

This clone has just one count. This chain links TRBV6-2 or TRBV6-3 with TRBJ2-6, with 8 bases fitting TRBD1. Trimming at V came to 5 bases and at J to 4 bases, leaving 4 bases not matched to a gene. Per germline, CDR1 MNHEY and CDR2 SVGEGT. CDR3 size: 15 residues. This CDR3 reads CASSPTGAGANVLTF. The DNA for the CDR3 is TGTGCCAGCAGTCCGACAGGGGCCGGGGCCAACGTCCTGACTTTC.

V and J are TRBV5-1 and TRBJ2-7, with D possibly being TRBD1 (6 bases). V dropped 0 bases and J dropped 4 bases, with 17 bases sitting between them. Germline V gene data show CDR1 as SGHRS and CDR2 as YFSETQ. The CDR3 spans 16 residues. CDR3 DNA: TGCGCCAGCAGCTTGGTTCCCTCGGCAGGGGCGTACGAGCAGTACTTC. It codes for CASSLVPSAGAYEQYF. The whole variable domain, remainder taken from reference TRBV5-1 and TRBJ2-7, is KAGVTQTPRYLIKTRGQQVTLSCSPISGHRSVSWYQQTPGQGLQFLFEYFSETQRNKGNFPGRFSGRQFSNSRSEMNVSTLELGDSALYLCASSLVPSAGAYEQYFGPGTRLTVT.

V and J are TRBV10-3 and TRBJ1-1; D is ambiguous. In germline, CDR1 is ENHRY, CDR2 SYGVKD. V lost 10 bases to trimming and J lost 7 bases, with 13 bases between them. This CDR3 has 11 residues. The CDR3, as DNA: TGTGCCACAGGCTCGGGAAGTGAAGCTTTCTTT. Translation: CATGSGSEAFF.

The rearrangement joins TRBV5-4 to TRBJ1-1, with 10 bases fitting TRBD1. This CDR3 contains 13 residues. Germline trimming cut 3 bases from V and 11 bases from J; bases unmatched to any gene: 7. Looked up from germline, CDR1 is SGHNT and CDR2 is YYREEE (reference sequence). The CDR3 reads CASSSGQGEWAFF. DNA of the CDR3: TGTGCCAGCAGCTCCGGACAGGGGGAATGGGCTTTCTTT.

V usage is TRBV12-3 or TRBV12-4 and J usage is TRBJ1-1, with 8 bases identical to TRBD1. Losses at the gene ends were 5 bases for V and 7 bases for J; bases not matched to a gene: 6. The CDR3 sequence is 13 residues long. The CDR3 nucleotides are TGTGCCAGCAGTCAGCAGGGGGCCCGTGAAGCTTTCTTT. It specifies CASSQQGAREAFF.

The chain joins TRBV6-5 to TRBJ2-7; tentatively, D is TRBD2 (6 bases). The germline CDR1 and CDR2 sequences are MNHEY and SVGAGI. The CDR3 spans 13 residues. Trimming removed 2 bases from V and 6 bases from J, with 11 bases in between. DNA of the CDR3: TGTGCCAGCAGTTACCGGAGGGGTTTCGAGCAGTACTTC. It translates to CASSYRRGFEQYF.

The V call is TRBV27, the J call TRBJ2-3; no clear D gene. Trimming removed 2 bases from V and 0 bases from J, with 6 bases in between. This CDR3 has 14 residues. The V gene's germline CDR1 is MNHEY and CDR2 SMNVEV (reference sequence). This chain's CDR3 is CASSLVTSTDTQYF. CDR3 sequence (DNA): TGTGCCAGCAGTTTAGTAACTAGCACAGATACGCAGTATTTT.

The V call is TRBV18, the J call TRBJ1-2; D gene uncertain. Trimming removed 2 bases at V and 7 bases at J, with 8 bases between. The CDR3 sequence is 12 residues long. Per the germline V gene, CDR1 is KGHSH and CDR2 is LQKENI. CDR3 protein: CASSPGQSGYTF. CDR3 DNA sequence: TGTGCCAGCTCACCAGGGCAGTCTGGCTACACCTTC.